This TCR beta chain was sequenced in a study of CD8 T cells in ankylosing spondylitis. This CDR3 comprises 15 residues. V was trimmed by 0 bases and J by 6 bases, leaving 14 bases between them. In germline, CDR1 is SGDLS, CDR2 YYNGEE. This clonotype was counted ten times or more. MiXCR, applied by TCRdb to the 5' RACE reads, yields one record per CDR3 protein. Counted here are tens of thousands of distinct CDR3 sequences, 2% to 3% occurring once; the ten biggest clones make up more than 6.5%. The source is a female donor with ankylosing spondylitis or in good health (not recorded which). Sequenced sample: blood, either unsorted or a sorted T cell fraction (not recorded which). The chain links TRBV9 to TRBJ2-3, with D perhaps TRBD1 or TRBD2 (5 bases each). CDR3 in amino acids: CASSVAGTPQDTQYF. The CDR3 bases are TGTGCCAGCAGCGTAGCGGGGACCCCCCAGGATACGCAGTATTTT.